This T cell receptor (beta chain) emerged from a study of OX40 agonist ivuxolimab in advanced cancers. In the study overall: The diagnoses of dose-escalation patients were hepatocellular carcinoma, melanoma, renal cell or head and neck cancer.

The study's findings and limits: What antigens the expanded peripheral T cells recognized was never established. The study observed clonal expansion of CD4+ and CD8+ blood T cells by week 6 at 0.1 to 3.0 mg/kg. On average, CD8+ T cells showed a greater number of expanded clones than CD4+.

About this clone: Antigen specificity is unknown. One end of the junction fails to match germline, which may point to a read error.

Germline V gives CDR1 SSHAT, CDR2 FNYEAQ (reference sequence). The CDR3 has 15 residues. The table came from immunoSEQ multiplex PCR; TCRdb's copy has only in-frame clones and leaves some out. Of under 95,000 clones in the sample, about 85% were seen once. The chain recombines TRBV7-7 with TRBJ2-3, with 8 bases aligning to TRBD1. The material sequenced was CD4+ or CD8+ T cells sorted from blood, taken in a trial of the OX40 agonist ivuxolimab. This receptor was taken from an adult with an advanced solid tumor such as melanoma, head and neck, liver or kidney cancer. This CDR3 is CASSPEGTGWDTQYF. In DNA form, the CDR3 reads TGTGCTAGCAGCCCAGAGGGGACAGGCTGGGATACGCAGTATTTT.